The rows below give T cell receptor beta chains drawn from one sample of a study of OX40 agonist ivuxolimab in advanced cancers. Clones were sequenced by immunoSEQ multiplex PCR, and TCRdb holds only the in-frame ones, with some missing. The table has fewer than 45,000 clones, roughly 91% seen once. This specimen was CD4+ or CD8+ T cells sorted from blood, taken in a trial of the OX40 agonist ivuxolimab. The receptor set was obtained from an adult with an advanced solid tumor such as melanoma, head and neck, liver or kidney cancer. Each CDR3 is given with its conserved first and last residue. D genes are given only for firm matches. Clone size is shown for a subset of rows, as once, few, many or a class of expanded clone.

v_call: TRBV7-2; clone_size: -; j_call: TRBJ1-5; d_call: TRBD1; cdr3_nt: TGTGCCAGCAGCCCGCGGACAGGGAGCAATCAGCCCCAGCATTTT; cdr3_aa: CASSPRTGSNQPQHF
v_call: TRBV29-1; clone_size: -; j_call: TRBJ1-3; d_call: -; cdr3_nt: TGCAGCGCCTGGACGGGGGGAAGCTCTGGAAACACCATATATTTT; cdr3_aa: CSAWTGGSSGNTIYF
v_call: TRBV7-8; clone_size: -; j_call: TRBJ2-3; d_call: -; cdr3_nt: TGTGCCAGCAGCTTACTAGTCCCCTCGACCTCTAGCACAGATACGCAGTATTTT; cdr3_aa: CASSLLVPSTSSTDTQYF
v_call: TRBV18; clone_size: once; j_call: TRBJ2-4; d_call: -; cdr3_nt: TGTGCCAGCTCACCACCTTCCAGGGCCGAGGACATTCAGTACTTC; cdr3_aa: CASSPPSRAEDIQYF
v_call: TRBV5-1; clone_size: -; j_call: TRBJ1-4; d_call: -; cdr3_nt: TGCGCCAGCAGCCCCGGAACAGGGTTTGGTGGTGAAAAACTGTTTTTT; cdr3_aa: CASSPGTGFGGEKLFF
v_call: TRBV5-1; clone_size: -; j_call: TRBJ1-1; d_call: TRBD1; cdr3_nt: TGCGCCAGCAGTGTAGGACAGGGGACCTTGAGCACTGAAGCTTTCTTT; cdr3_aa: CASSVGQGTLSTEAFF
v_call: TRBV6-1; clone_size: few; j_call: TRBJ1-2; d_call: -; cdr3_nt: TGTGCCAGCAGTGCCCGATATGGCTACACCTTC; cdr3_aa: CASSARYGYTF
v_call: TRBV19; clone_size: -; j_call: TRBJ1-2; d_call: -; cdr3_nt: TGTGCCAGTAGTATACCCTCGACGGCGCGGGGCGGCTACACCTTC; cdr3_aa: CASSIPSTARGGYTF
v_call: TRBV29-1; clone_size: once; j_call: TRBJ1-2; d_call: TRBD1; cdr3_nt: TGCAGCGTTTACGGGACAGGGTTGGGTGGCTACACCTTC; cdr3_aa: CSVYGTGLGGYTF
v_call: TRBV14; clone_size: once; j_call: TRBJ2-3; d_call: TRBD1; cdr3_nt: TGTGCCAGCAGCGCGAGGACAGGTTCAGATACGCAGTATTTT; cdr3_aa: CASSARTGSDTQYF
v_call: TRBV7-9; clone_size: -; j_call: TRBJ2-1; d_call: TRBD2; cdr3_nt: TGTGCCAGCAGCTTTAGCGGGGGACCTTACAATGAGCAGTTCTTC; cdr3_aa: CASSFSGGPYNEQFF
v_call: TRBV2; clone_size: -; j_call: TRBJ2-1; d_call: -; cdr3_nt: TGTGCCAGCAGTGACGTGGGTGGCTCCTACAATGAGCAGTTCTTC; cdr3_aa: CASSDVGGSYNEQFF
v_call: TRBV7-8; clone_size: once; j_call: TRBJ2-7; d_call: TRBD1; cdr3_nt: TGTGCCAGCAGCGCCGACTCGGACAGGGCACACGAGCAGTACTTC; cdr3_aa: CASSADSDRAHEQYF
v_call: TRBV6-7; clone_size: -; j_call: TRBJ2-7; d_call: -; cdr3_nt: TGTGCCAGCAGTTACGTCAAATTCGACAGCGACAACGACTACGGGCAGTACTTC; cdr3_aa: CASSYVKFDSDNDYGQYF
v_call: TRBV7-7; clone_size: -; j_call: TRBJ2-7; d_call: -; cdr3_nt: TGTGCCAGCAGCTTAGGCACACCACCCTACGAGCAGTACTTC; cdr3_aa: CASSLGTPPYEQYF
v_call: TRBV6-5; clone_size: few; j_call: TRBJ2-3; d_call: -; cdr3_nt: TGTGCCAGCAGGGAAAGCACAGATACGCAGTATTTT; cdr3_aa: CASRESTDTQYF
v_call: TRBV7-9; clone_size: -; j_call: TRBJ2-7; d_call: -; cdr3_nt: TGTGCCAGCAGCTTAGGCAGGCCCCAGTACTTC; cdr3_aa: CASSLGRPQYF
v_call: TRBV11-1; clone_size: -; j_call: TRBJ2-5; d_call: -; cdr3_nt: TGTGCCAGCAGATCCGGAGGGGAGACCCAGTACTTC; cdr3_aa: CASRSGGETQYF
v_call: TRBV2; clone_size: -; j_call: TRBJ1-5; d_call: -; cdr3_nt: TGTGCCAGCACCATGGTAGGGGGAGGGCAGCCCCAGCATTTT; cdr3_aa: CASTMVGGGQPQHF
v_call: TRBV11-2; clone_size: -; j_call: TRBJ2-7; d_call: -; cdr3_nt: TGTGCCAGCAGCGCAACAGGGATGGCGTCCTACGAGCAGTACTTC; cdr3_aa: CASSATGMASYEQYF
v_call: TRBV4-1; clone_size: -; j_call: TRBJ1-6; d_call: -; cdr3_nt: TGCGCCAGCAGCCAAGATGAGCGCAGAGACACCTATAATTCACCCCTCCACTTT; cdr3_aa: CASSQDERRDTYNSPLHF
v_call: TRBV7-2; clone_size: -; j_call: TRBJ1-5; d_call: -; cdr3_nt: TGTGCCAGCAGCTTAGACTACAATCAGCCCCAGCATTTT; cdr3_aa: CASSLDYNQPQHF
v_call: TRBV2; clone_size: -; j_call: TRBJ2-2; d_call: -; cdr3_nt: TGTGCCAGCAGTGAGGGGCCGGTAGGGCTAAACACCGGGGAGCTGTTTTTT; cdr3_aa: CASSEGPVGLNTGELFF
v_call: TRBV27; clone_size: -; j_call: TRBJ2-5; d_call: TRBD2; cdr3_nt: TGTGCCAGCAGTTTGCACCTAGCGGGGGGACTTCGGACCCAGTACTTC; cdr3_aa: CASSLHLAGGLRTQYF
v_call: TRBV7-9; clone_size: -; j_call: TRBJ2-7; d_call: TRBD1; cdr3_nt: TGTGCCAGCAGCAAACGGACAGGGGGTGTCCTAGCTTCCTACGAGCAGTACTTC; cdr3_aa: CASSKRTGGVLASYEQYF
v_call: TRBV6-6; clone_size: -; j_call: TRBJ2-7; d_call: TRBD1; cdr3_nt: TGTGCCAGCAGTTACTCGGGACAGGACTACGAGCAGTACTTC; cdr3_aa: CASSYSGQDYEQYF
v_call: TRBV2; clone_size: -; j_call: TRBJ1-1; d_call: -; cdr3_nt: TGTGCCAGCACCGGGGGGGACGGGAACACTGAAGCTTTCTTT; cdr3_aa: CASTGGDGNTEAFF
v_call: TRBV9; clone_size: few; j_call: TRBJ1-1; d_call: -; cdr3_nt: TGTGCCAGCAGCGTAGAGGAGGGTCTCGAAGCTTTCTTT; cdr3_aa: CASSVEEGLEAFF
v_call: TRBV6-6; clone_size: -; j_call: TRBJ1-1; d_call: TRBD1; cdr3_nt: TGTGCCAGCAGTTGCGTTGACAGGGGCTGCACTGAAGCTTTCTTT; cdr3_aa: CASSCVDRGCTEAFF
v_call: TRBV7-2; clone_size: -; j_call: TRBJ1-5; d_call: -; cdr3_nt: TGTGCCAGCAGCTGGCGGACGGGTAATCAGCCCCAGCATTTT; cdr3_aa: CASSWRTGNQPQHF
v_call: TRBV14; clone_size: -; j_call: TRBJ2-2; d_call: -; cdr3_nt: TGTGCCAGCAGCCAATACATAGGGGACACCGGGGAGCTGTTTTTT; cdr3_aa: CASSQYIGDTGELFF
v_call: TRBV19; clone_size: -; j_call: TRBJ1-5; d_call: -; cdr3_nt: TGTGCCAGTAGTCCCCGAGGGGATAGCAATCAGCCCCAGCATTTT; cdr3_aa: CASSPRGDSNQPQHF